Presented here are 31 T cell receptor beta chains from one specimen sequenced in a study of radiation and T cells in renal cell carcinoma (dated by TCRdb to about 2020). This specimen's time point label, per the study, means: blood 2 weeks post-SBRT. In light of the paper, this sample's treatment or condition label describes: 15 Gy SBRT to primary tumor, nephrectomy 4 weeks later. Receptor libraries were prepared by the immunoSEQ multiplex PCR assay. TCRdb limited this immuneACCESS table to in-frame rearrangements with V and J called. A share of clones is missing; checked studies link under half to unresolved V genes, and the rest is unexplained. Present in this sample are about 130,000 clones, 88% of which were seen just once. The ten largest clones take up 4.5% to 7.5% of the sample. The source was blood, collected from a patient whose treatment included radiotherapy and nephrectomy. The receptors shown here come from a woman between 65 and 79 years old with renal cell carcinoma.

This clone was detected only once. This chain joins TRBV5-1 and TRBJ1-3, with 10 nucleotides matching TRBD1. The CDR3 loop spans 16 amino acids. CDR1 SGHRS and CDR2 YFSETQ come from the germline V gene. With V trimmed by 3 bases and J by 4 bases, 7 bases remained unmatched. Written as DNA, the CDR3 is TGCGCCAGCAGCTCCTTCGGACAGGGGGTGGGAAACACCATATATTTT. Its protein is CASSSFGQGVGNTIYF.

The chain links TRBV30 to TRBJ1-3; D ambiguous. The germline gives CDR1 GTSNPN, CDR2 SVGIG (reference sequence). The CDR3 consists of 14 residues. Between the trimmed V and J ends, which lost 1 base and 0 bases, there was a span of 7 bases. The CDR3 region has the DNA TGTGCCTGGAGTGGCGGTAACTCTGGAAACACCATATATTTT. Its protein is CAWSGGNSGNTIYF.

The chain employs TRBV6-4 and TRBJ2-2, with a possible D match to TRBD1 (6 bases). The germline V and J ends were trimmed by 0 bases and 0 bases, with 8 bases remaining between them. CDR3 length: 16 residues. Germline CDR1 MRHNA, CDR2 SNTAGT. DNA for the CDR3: TGTGCCAGCAGTGACTCAAACAGGGCGAACACCGGGGAGCTGTTTTTT. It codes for CASSDSNRANTGELFF.

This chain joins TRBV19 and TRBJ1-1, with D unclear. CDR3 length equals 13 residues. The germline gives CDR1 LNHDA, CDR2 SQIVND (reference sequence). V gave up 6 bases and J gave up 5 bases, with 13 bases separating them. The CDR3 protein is CASSSGRATEAFF. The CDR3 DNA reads TGTGCCAGTAGCTCGGGAAGGGCGACTGAAGCTTTCTTT. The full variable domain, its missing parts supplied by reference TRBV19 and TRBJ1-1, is DGGITQSPKYLFRKEGQNVTLSCEQNLNHDAMYWYRQDPGQGLRLIYYSQIVNDFQKGDIAEGYSVSREKKESFPLTVTSAQKNPTAFYLCASSSGRATEAFFGQGTRLTVV.

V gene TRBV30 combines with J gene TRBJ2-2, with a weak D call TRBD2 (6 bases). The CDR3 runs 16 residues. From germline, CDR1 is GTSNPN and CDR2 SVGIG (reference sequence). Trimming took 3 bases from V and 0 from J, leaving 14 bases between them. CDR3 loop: CAWRRGAGTNTGELFF. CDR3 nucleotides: TGTGCCTGGAGGAGGGGTGCGGGGACGAACACCGGGGAGCTGTTTTTT. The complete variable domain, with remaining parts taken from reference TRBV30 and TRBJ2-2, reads SQTIHQWPATLVQPVGSPLSLECTVEGTSNPNLYWYRQAAGRGLQLLFYSVGIGQISSEVPQNLSASRPQDRQFILSSKKLLLSDSGFYLCAWRRGAGTNTGELFFGEGSRLTVL.

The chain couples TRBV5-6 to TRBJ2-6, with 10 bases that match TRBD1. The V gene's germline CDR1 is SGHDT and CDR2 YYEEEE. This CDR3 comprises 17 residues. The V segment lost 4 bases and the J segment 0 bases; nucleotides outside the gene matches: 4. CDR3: CASSLGTGVSGANVLTF. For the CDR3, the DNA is TGTGCCAGCAGCCTCGGGACAGGGGTCTCTGGGGCCAACGTCCTGACTTTC.

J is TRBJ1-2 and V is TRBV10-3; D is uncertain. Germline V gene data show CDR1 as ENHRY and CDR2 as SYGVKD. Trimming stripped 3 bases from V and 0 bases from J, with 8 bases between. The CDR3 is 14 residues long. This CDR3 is CAISELATNYGYTF. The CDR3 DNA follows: TGTGCCATCAGTGAACTCGCGACTAACTATGGCTACACCTTC.

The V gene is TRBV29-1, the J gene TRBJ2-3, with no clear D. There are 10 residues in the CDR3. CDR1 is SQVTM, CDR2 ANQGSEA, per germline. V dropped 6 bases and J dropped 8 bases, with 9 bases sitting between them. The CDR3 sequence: CSVRTRTQYF. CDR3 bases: TGCAGCGTCCGGACCCGTACGCAGTATTTT.

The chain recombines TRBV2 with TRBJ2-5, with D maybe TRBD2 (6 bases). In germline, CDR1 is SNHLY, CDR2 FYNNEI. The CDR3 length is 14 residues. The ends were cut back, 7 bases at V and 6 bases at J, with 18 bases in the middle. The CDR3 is CASNPSTSRQTQYF. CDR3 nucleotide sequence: TGTGCCAGCAACCCTTCTACTAGCAGGCAGACCCAGTACTTC.

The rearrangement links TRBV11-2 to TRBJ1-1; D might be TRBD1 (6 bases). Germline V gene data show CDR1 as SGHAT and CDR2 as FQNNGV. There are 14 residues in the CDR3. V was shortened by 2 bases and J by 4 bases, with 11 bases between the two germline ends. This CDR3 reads CASSLLQGTTEAFF. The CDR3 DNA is TGTGCCAGCAGCTTATTACAGGGAACCACTGAAGCTTTCTTT.

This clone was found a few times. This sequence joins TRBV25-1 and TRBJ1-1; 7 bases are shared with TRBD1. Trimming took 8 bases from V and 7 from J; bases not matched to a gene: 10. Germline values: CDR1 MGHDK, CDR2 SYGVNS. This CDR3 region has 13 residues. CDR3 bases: TGTGCCAGCTTCGGGACAGCACAAGGTGAAGCTTTCTTT. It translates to CASFGTAQGEAFF.

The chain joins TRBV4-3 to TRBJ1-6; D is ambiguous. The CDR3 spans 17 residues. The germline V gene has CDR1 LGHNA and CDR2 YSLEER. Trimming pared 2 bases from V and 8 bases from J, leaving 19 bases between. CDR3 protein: CASSQHLGGKGYSPLHF. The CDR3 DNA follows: TGCGCCAGCAGCCAACACCTAGGAGGGAAAGGCTATTCACCCCTCCACTTT.

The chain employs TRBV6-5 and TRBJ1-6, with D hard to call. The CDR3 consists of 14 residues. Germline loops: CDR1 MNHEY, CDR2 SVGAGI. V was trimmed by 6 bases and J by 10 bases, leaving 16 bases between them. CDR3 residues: CASRKGGWESPLHF. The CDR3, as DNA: TGTGCCAGCAGGAAGGGAGGTTGGGAATCACCCCTCCACTTT.

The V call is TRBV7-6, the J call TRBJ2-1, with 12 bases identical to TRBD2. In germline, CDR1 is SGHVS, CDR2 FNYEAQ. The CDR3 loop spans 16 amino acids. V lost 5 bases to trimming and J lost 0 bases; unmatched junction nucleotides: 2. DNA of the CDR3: TGTGCCAGCAGCGAACTAGCGGGGGGCTCCTACAATGAGCAGTTCTTC. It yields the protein CASSELAGGSYNEQFF.

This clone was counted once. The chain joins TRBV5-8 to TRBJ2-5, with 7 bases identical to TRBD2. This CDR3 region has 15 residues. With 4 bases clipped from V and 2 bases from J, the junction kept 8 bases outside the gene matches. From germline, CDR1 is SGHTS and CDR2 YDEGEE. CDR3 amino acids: CASSLKRGLQETQYF. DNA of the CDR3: TGTGCCAGCAGCCTCAAGCGGGGACTGCAAGAGACCCAGTACTTC.

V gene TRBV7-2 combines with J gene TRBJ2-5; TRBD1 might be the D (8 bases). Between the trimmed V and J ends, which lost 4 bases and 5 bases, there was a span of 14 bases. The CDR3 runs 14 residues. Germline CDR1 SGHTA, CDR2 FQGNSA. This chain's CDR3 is CASSSTGGGETQYF. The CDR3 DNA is TGTGCCAGCAGCTCAACAGGGGGAGGGGAGACCCAGTACTTC.

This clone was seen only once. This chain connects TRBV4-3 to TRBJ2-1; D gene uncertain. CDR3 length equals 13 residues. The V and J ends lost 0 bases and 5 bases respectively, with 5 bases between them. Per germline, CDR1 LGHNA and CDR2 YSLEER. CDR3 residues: CASSQDPNNEQFF. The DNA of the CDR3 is TGCGCCAGCAGCCAAGATCCTAACAATGAGCAGTTCTTC.

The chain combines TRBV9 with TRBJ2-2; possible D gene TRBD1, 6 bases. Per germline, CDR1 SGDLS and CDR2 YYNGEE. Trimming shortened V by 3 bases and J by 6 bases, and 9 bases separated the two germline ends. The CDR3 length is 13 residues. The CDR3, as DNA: TGTGCCAGCAGCGCACAGGGATCCGGGGAGCTGTTTTTT. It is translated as CASSAQGSGELFF. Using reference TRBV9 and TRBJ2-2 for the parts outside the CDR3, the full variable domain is DSGVTQTPKHLITATGQRVTLRCSPRSGDLSVYWYQQSLDQGLQFLIQYYNGEERAKGNILERFSAQQFPDLHSELNLSSLELGDSALYFCASSAQGSGELFFGEGSRLTVL.

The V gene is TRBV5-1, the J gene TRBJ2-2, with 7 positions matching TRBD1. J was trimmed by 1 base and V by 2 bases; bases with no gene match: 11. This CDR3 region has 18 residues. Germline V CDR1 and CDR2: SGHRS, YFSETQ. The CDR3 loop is CASSLIWTGEKNTGELFF. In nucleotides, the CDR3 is TGCGCCAGCAGCTTAATATGGACAGGAGAAAAGAACACCGGGGAGCTGTTTTTT.

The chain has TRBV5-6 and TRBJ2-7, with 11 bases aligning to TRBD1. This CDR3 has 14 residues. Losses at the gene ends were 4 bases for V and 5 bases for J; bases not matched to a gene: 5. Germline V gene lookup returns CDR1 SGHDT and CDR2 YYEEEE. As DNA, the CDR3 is TGTGCCAGCAGCCCTGGACAGGGGGCCCACGAGCAGTACTTC. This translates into CASSPGQGAHEQYF.

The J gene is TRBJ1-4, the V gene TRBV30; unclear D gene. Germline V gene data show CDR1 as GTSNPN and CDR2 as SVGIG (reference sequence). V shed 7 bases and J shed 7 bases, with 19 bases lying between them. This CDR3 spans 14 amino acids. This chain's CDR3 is CAFGQIEVGEKLFF. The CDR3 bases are TGTGCCTTCGGGCAAATAGAGGTTGGTGAAAAACTGTTTTTT.

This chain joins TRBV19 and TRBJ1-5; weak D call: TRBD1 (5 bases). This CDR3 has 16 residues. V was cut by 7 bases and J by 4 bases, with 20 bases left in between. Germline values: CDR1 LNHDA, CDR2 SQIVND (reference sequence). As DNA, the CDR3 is TGTGCCAGTAACCCTTGGCCCGGGACGGATAATCAGCCCCAGCATTTT. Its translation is CASNPWPGTDNQPQHF.

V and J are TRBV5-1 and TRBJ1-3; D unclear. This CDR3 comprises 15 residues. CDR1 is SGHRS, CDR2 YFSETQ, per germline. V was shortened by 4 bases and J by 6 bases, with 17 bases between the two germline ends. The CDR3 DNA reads TGCGCCAGCAGCCCCACAAACGGAAGATCAAACACCATATATTTT. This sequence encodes CASSPTNGRSNTIYF.

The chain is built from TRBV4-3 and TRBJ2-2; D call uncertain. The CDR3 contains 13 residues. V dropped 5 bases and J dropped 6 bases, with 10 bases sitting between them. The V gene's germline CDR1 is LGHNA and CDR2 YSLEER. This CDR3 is CASSVQVPGELFF. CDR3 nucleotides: TGCGCCAGCAGCGTCCAGGTTCCCGGGGAGCTGTTTTTT.

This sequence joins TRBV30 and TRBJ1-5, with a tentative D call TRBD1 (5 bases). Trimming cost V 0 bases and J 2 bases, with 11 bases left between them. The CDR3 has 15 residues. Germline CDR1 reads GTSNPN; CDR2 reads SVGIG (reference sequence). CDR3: CAWSVEGWRNQPQHF. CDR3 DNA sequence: TGTGCCTGGAGTGTCGAGGGGTGGCGCAATCAGCCCCAGCATTTT.

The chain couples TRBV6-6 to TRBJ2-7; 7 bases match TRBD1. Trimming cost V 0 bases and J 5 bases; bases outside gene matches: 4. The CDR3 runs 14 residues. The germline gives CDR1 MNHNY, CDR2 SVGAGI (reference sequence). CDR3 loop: CASSYSIGGDEQYF. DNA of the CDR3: TGTGCCAGCAGTTACTCGATAGGGGGCGACGAGCAGTACTTC.

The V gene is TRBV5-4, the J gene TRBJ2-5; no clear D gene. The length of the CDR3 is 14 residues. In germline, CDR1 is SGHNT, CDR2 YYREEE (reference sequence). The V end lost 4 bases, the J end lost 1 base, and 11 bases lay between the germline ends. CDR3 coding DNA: TGTGCCAGCAGCATCCCTCAGGTCCAAGAGACCCAGTACTTC. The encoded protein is CASSIPQVQETQYF.

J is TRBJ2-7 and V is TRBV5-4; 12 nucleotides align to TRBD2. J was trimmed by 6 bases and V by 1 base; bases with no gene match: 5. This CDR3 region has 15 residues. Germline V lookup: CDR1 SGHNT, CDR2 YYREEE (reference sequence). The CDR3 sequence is CASSLSSGGGTEQYF. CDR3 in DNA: TGTGCCAGCAGCTTGTCTAGCGGGGGGGGAACCGAGCAGTACTTC.

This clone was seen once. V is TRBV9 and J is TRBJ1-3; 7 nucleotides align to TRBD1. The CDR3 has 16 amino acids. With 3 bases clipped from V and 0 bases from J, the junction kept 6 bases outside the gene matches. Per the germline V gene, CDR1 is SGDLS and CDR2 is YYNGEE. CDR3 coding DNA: TGTGCCAGCAGCGCCCAGGGGGTGCTCTCTGGAAACACCATATATTTT. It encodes CASSAQGVLSGNTIYF. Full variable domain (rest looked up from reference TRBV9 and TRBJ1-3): DSGVTQTPKHLITATGQRVTLRCSPRSGDLSVYWYQQSLDQGLQFLIQYYNGEERAKGNILERFSAQQFPDLHSELNLSSLELGDSALYFCASSAQGVLSGNTIYFGEGSWLTVV.

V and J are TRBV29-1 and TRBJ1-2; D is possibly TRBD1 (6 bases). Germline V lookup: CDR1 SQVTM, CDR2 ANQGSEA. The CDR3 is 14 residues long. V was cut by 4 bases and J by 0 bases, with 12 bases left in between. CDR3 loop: CSVVSGVANYGYTF. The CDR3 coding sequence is TGCAGCGTTGTTTCAGGGGTGGCTAACTATGGCTACACCTTC.

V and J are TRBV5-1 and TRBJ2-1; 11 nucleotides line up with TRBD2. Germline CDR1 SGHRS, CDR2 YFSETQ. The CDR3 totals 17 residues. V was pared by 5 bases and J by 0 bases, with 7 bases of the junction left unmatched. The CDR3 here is CASRLLAGGSSYNEQFF. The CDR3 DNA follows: TGCGCCAGCAGGCTTCTAGCGGGGGGCAGCTCCTACAATGAGCAGTTCTTC. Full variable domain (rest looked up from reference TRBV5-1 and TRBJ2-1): KAGVTQTPRYLIKTRGQQVTLSCSPISGHRSVSWYQQTPGQGLQFLFEYFSETQRNKGNFPGRFSGRQFSNSRSEMNVSTLELGDSALYLCASRLLAGGSSYNEQFFGPGTRLTVL.